This passage covers 25 T cell receptor beta chains from one sample sequenced in a study of T-cell reconstitution after alpha-beta-depleted transplantation in children. A TCRbeta library incorporating unique molecular identifiers was prepared. Each CDR3 protein is one row after TCRdb ran MiXCR on the PCR reads. The data show 540,000 or so distinct CDR3 sequences, approximately 22% seen once. Sequenced here: PBMCs, mostly from graft donor cells, sampled 360 days after TCRalphabeta/CD19-depleted stem cell transplant. The receptors shown here come from a boy less than two years old who had a stem cell transplant for acute myeloid leukemia, so the T cells may come from the graft donor.

In its sample, this clonotype was seen many times. The chain employs TRBV28 and TRBJ2-7; a possible D gene is TRBD2 (6 bases). The germline CDR1 and CDR2 sequences are MDHEN and SYDVKM. The CDR3 loop spans 13 amino acids. The V end lost 10 bases, the J end lost 3 bases, and 16 bases lay between the germline ends. The CDR3 sequence is CATSGLEGYEQYV. In DNA form, the CDR3 reads TGTGCCACCTCTGGCCTGGAGGGCTACGAGCAGTACGTC.

V is TRBV28 and J is TRBJ2-1; 9 bases are a match to TRBD1. The CDR3 sequence is 12 residues long. Unmatched junction bases numbered 7, after V lost 5 bases and J lost 14 bases. Germline CDR1 and CDR2: MDHEN and SYDVKM. CDR3: CASSRDRAHEFF. CDR3 coding DNA: TGTGCCAGCAGTCGGGACAGGGCACATGAGTTCTTC.

This clonotype was observed many times. This chain uses TRBV12-3 or TRBV12-4 with TRBJ1-5; TRBD1 might be the D (5 bases). CDR3 length: 14 amino acids. Trimming pared 3 bases from V and 1 base from J, leaving 7 bases between. The CDR3 DNA is TGTGCCAGCAGTTTGAGACAGAGCAATCAGCCCCAGCATTTT. Protein: CASSLRQSNQPQHF.

The V gene is TRBV28, the J gene TRBJ2-1; 15 bases line up with TRBD2. This CDR3 spans 15 amino acids. V trimming: 5 bases; J trimming: 5 bases; junction bases outside the gene matches: 1. Per the germline V gene, CDR1 is MDHEN and CDR2 is SYDVKM. The CDR3 protein is CASSRTSGGDNEQFF. The CDR3 DNA reads as TGTGCCAGCAGTCGGACTAGCGGGGGGGACAATGAGCAGTTCTTC.

The rearrangement links TRBV6-1 to TRBJ2-3; possible D gene TRBD1, 6 bases. Trimming shortened V by 6 bases and J by 0 bases, and 13 bases separated the two germline ends. CDR1 is MNHNS and CDR2 is SASEGT in the germline V gene. The CDR3 runs 15 residues. The CDR3 reads CASSWKDSSTDTQYF. DNA for the CDR3: TGTGCCAGCAGCTGGAAGGACAGCAGCACAGATACGCAGTATTTT.

This clonotype was detected only a few times. The chain has TRBV12-3 or TRBV12-4 and TRBJ2-3, with 9 positions matching TRBD2. The CDR3 loop spans 15 amino acids. The V and J ends lost 6 bases and 5 bases, in that order; junction bases with no gene match: 9. The CDR3 region is CASRPPSGAGDTQYF. The CDR3 nucleotides are TGTGCCAGCAGACCCCCTAGCGGGGCCGGAGATACGCAGTATTTT.

V gene TRBV2 combines with J gene TRBJ2-3, with 15 bases that match TRBD2. The germline V gene encodes CDR1 SNHLY and CDR2 FYNNEI. The CDR3 contains 20 residues. The V and J ends lost 0 bases and 9 bases, in that order; junction bases with no gene match: 16. The CDR3 sequence: CASSEAGLAGGRIPSETQYF. In nucleotides, the CDR3 is TGTGCCAGCAGTGAAGCCGGACTAGCGGGGGGGCGCATACCCTCGGAGACGCAGTATTTT.

The table lists this clonotype with a few counts. The chain is built from TRBV7-9 and TRBJ1-6; weak D call: TRBD1 (6 bases). Trimming cost V 2 bases and J 7 bases, with 15 bases left between them. The V gene's germline CDR1 is SEHNR and CDR2 FQNEAQ (reference sequence). This CDR3 region has 16 residues. Here the CDR3 DNA reads TGTGCCAGCAGCTTACTTGAGTGGCAGGGGAATTCACCCCTCCACTTT. This sequence encodes CASSLLEWQGNSPLHF.

This clonotype showed up many times. This chain joins TRBV29-1 and TRBJ2-1, with D perhaps given as TRBD1 or TRBD2 (7 bases each). V lost 6 bases and J 2 bases, leaving 20 bases between the germline ends. Germline values: CDR1 SQVTM, CDR2 ANQGSEA. The CDR3 has 16 amino acids. The chain's CDR3 is CSVAGGAGSTYNEQFF. CDR3 in DNA: TGCAGCGTCGCAGGGGGGGCGGGGTCCACCTACAATGAGCAGTTCTTC.

The chain joins TRBV5-1 to TRBJ2-2, with D hard to call. The germline V and J ends were trimmed by 3 bases and 4 bases, with 16 bases remaining between them. Germline CDR1 reads SGHRS; CDR2 reads YFSETQ. This CDR3 spans 16 amino acids. CDR3 loop: CASSSWAGIGTGELFF. The CDR3 DNA reads TGCGCCAGCAGCTCGTGGGCAGGAATCGGCACCGGGGAGCTGTTTTTT.

This chain uses TRBV4-3 with TRBJ2-2; 9 bases are shared with TRBD1. The germline V gene has CDR1 LGHNA and CDR2 YSLEER. V was clipped by 4 bases and J by 5 bases; unmatched bases: 5. This CDR3 comprises 15 residues. The CDR3: CASSPHRGLTGELFF. The DNA of the CDR3 is TGCGCCAGCAGCCCACACAGGGGGCTGACCGGGGAGCTGTTTTTT.

A few counts support this clonotype. The chain is built from TRBV20-1 and TRBJ2-1; D may be TRBD2 (5 bases). The CDR3 sequence is 13 residues long. V shed 4 bases and J shed 2 bases, with 9 bases lying between them. Germline CDR1 DFQATT, CDR2 SNEGSKA (reference sequence). The CDR3 region is CSANDYTYNEQFF. Written as DNA, the CDR3 is TGCAGTGCTAATGACTACACCTACAATGAGCAGTTCTTC.

This clonotype was detected a few times. One end of the junction fails to match germline, which may point to a read error. The chain couples TRBV12-3 or TRBV12-4 to TRBJ2-1, with D possibly matching TRBD2 (5 bases). CDR3 length equals 18 residues. CDR3 protein: CASRLGWLAGHAYNEQFF. CDR3 DNA: TGTGCCAGCAGGTTAGGTTGGCTGGCGGGCCATGCCTACAATGAGCAGTTCTTC.

CDR3 sequence: CSAGGILSGNTIYF. In DNA form, the CDR3 reads TGCAGTGCCGGGGGTATTCTTTCTGGAAACACCATATATTTT. The chain is built from TRBV20-1 and TRBJ1-3, with TRBD1 as a possible D gene (5 bases). V lost 6 bases and J lost 1, with 13 bases in between. CDR3 length: 14 amino acids. Germline assignment: CDR1 DFQATT and CDR2 SNEGSKA (reference sequence).

J is TRBJ1-5 and V is TRBV2; maybe TRBD1 (5 bases). Trimming pared 6 bases from V and 3 bases from J, leaving 18 bases between. The CDR3 runs to 16 residues. Germline V gene sequence: CDR1 SNHLY, CDR2 FYNNEI. Here the CDR3 reads CASRKRGTVANQPQHF. The CDR3, as DNA: TGTGCCAGCAGGAAACGCGGGACCGTTGCCAATCAGCCCCAGCATTTT.

The rearrangement uses TRBV30 and TRBJ2-5; TRBD1 agrees at 8 bases. The trim removed 4 bases at V and 5 bases at J, leaving 9 bases unmatched. The CDR3 sequence is 14 residues long. In germline, CDR1 is GTSNPN, CDR2 SVGIG (reference sequence). As DNA, the CDR3 is TGTGCCTGGAATCTTGACAGGGGTGGGGAGACCCAGTACTTC. This codes for CAWNLDRGGETQYF.

In this sample, this clonotype turned up many times. This rearrangement joins TRBV20-1 to TRBJ2-5; 7 nucleotides match TRBD1. The germline V gene encodes CDR1 DFQATT and CDR2 SNEGSKA (reference sequence). The CDR3 is 13 residues long. V dropped 6 bases and J dropped 3; count of bases not matched to a gene: 7. The CDR3 is CSASGTVKETQYF. The CDR3 region has the DNA TGCAGTGCCTCCGGGACAGTGAAAGAGACCCAGTACTTC.

There are many counts of this clonotype. The chain couples TRBV4-3 to TRBJ1-1, with 7 bases aligning to TRBD1. CDR1 is LGHNA and CDR2 is YSLEER in the germline V gene. The length of the CDR3 is 12 residues. The ends lost 0 bases at V and 14 bases at J; junction bases unmatched: 6. CDR3 coding DNA: TGCGCCAGCAGCCAAGAGGGGACAGTCCACTTCTTT. Its translation: CASSQEGTVHFF.

V and J are TRBV20-1 and TRBJ2-7; D may correspond to TRBD1 or TRBD2 (5 bases each). Germline V gene lookup returns CDR1 DFQATT and CDR2 SNEGSKA (reference sequence). Between the trimmed V and J ends, which lost 1 base and 2 bases, there was a span of 6 bases. The CDR3 totals 12 residues. The CDR3 DNA reads as TGCAGTGCTAGAGGGGACGCCTACGAGCAGTACTTC. Its protein product is CSARGDAYEQYF.

This rearrangement joins TRBV15 to TRBJ2-2, with D hard to call. Trimming cost V 5 bases and J 1 base, with 5 bases left between them. This CDR3 region has 13 residues. The germline CDR1 and CDR2 sequences are LNHNV and YYDKDF (reference sequence). The CDR3 sequence: CATSAGNTGELFF. The CDR3 bases are TGTGCCACCAGCGCAGGGAACACCGGGGAGCTGTTTTTT.

The chain couples TRBV4-3 to TRBJ2-1, with 10 bases lining up with TRBD2. The CDR3 is 17 amino acids. Per germline, CDR1 LGHNA and CDR2 YSLEER. V lost 0 bases to trimming and J lost 3 bases; unmatched junction nucleotides: 5. The CDR3 nucleotides are TGCGCCAGCAGCCAAGATTCGTCTAGCGGGGGCTACAATGAGCAGTTCTTC. It encodes CASSQDSSSGGYNEQFF.

This clonotype was seen many times. The chain recombines TRBV20-1 with TRBJ1-5; D gene unclear. Germline V gene data show CDR1 as DFQATT and CDR2 as SNEGSKA (reference sequence). CDR3 length: 13 residues. Trimming shortened V by 1 base and J by 7 bases, and 11 bases separated the two germline ends. The CDR3 DNA sequence: TGCAGTGCTAGAGGTGGAGGGAGACAGCCCCAGCATTTT. This sequence encodes CSARGGGRQPQHF.

This clonotype appeared a single time. The V gene is TRBV12-3 or TRBV12-4, the J gene TRBJ1-5; D remains unclear. This CDR3 has 14 amino acids. Trimming took off 3 bases at V and 0 bases at J, with 6 bases between the two ends. CDR3 sequence (DNA): TGTGCCAGCAGTTTCATAGATAGCAATCAGCCCCAGCATTTT. Protein product: CASSFIDSNQPQHF.

This chain links TRBV12-3 or TRBV12-4 with TRBJ1-1, with unresolved D. V gave up 0 bases and J gave up 1 base, with 15 bases separating them. This CDR3 has 17 amino acids. CDR3 region: CASSLAWTALPNTEAFF. The CDR3 nucleotides read TGTGCCAGCAGTTTAGCGTGGACGGCCCTGCCGAACACTGAAGCTTTCTTT.

In this sample, this clonotype turned up many times. V usage is TRBV24-1 and J usage is TRBJ2-1; the match to TRBD1 covers 8 bases. The V and J ends lost 4 bases and 4 bases, in that order; junction bases with no gene match: 5. The CDR3 totals 15 residues. Germline CDR1 is KGHDR and CDR2 is SFDVKD. The CDR3 spells CATSEPGQAYNEQFF. The CDR3, as DNA: TGTGCCACCAGTGAGCCGGGACAGGCTTACAATGAGCAGTTCTTC.